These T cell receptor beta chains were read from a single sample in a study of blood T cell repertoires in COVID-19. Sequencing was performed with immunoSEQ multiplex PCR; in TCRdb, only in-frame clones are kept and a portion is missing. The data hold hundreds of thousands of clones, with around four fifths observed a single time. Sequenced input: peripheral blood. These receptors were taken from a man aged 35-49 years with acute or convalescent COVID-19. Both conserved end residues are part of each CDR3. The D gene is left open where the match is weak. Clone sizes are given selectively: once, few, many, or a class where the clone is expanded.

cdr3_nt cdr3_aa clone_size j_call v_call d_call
TGTGCCAGTCGGAGGACCGACTACAATGAGCAGTTCTTC CASRRTDYNEQFF NA TRBJ2-1 TRBV6-5 NA
TGTGCCAGCAGCTTTACCCTAATCCGCTCTGGAAACACCATATATTTT CASSFTLIRSGNTIYF few TRBJ1-3 TRBV7-2 NA
TGTGCCGCTCAGACCTCGGGGGTTTGGCAGCCCCAGCATTTT CAAQTSGVWQPQHF NA TRBJ1-5 TRBV28 NA
TGTGCCAGTAAGGGACAGGGGCTTTATTCCCAGTTCTTC CASKGQGLYSQFF NA TRBJ2-1 TRBV19 TRBD1
TGTGCCAGCTCACGAGAACAGGGGAGATACAATGAGCAGTTCTTC CASSREQGRYNEQFF NA TRBJ2-1 TRBV18 TRBD1
TGTGCCAGCAGTTACTCAGGGGGGGATCAGCCCCAGCATTTT CASSYSGGDQPQHF NA TRBJ1-5 TRBV6-6 NA
TGTGCCAGCAGCTTAGGGGGCGGTAATCAGCCCCAGCATTTT CASSLGGGNQPQHF once TRBJ1-5 TRBV7-6 NA
TGTGCCAGCAGCCCCCACTCAACCGGGGAGCTGTTTTTT CASSPHSTGELFF NA TRBJ2-2 TRBV11-3 NA
TGCGCCAGCAACCAGGGACTAGCAGGGTCAGATACGCAGTATTTT CASNQGLAGSDTQYF NA TRBJ2-3 TRBV4-3 TRBD2
TGTGCCTGGAGTCCGGGACTGAAGAACACTGAAGCTTTCTTT CAWSPGLKNTEAFF NA TRBJ1-1 TRBV30 NA
TGTGCCATCAGTGATAACAAAAACACTGAAGCTTTCTTT CAISDNKNTEAFF NA TRBJ1-1 TRBV10-3 NA
TGTGCCAGCAGCTCCGCGGGCGCTAGCGGGAAGCGGTACAATGAGCAGTTCTTC CASSSAGASGKRYNEQFF NA TRBJ2-1 TRBV7-2 TRBD2
TGCGCCAGCAGCTTGCAGGGGACGAACACTGAAGCTTTCTTT CASSLQGTNTEAFF NA TRBJ1-1 TRBV5-1 NA
TGTGCCAGCAGTGAAGTGGGGCGGCCCAATGAGCAGTTCTTC CASSEVGRPNEQFF NA TRBJ2-1 TRBV6-1 NA
TGTGCCAGCAGTCAGGTGACTAGCGGGAGCGGCGGTGAGCAGTTCTTC CASSQVTSGSGGEQFF NA TRBJ2-1 TRBV2 TRBD2
TGTGCCAGCAGCAAAATCCGACTGCCCAGGGACTCTGAAGCTTTCTTT CASSKIRLPRDSEAFF once TRBJ1-1 TRBV21-1 NA
TGTGCCAGCAGCGGACAGGGGTATCAGCCCCAGCATTTT CASSGQGYQPQHF NA TRBJ1-5 TRBV7-2 TRBD1
TGTGCCAGCAGCTTAGCGGGGAAGACTTTGGGCACTGAAGCTTTCTTT CASSLAGKTLGTEAFF NA TRBJ1-1 TRBV11-2 NA
TGTGCCAGCAGCTTAGGACTAGCTGTTAATGAGCAGTTCTTC CASSLGLAVNEQFF NA TRBJ2-1 TRBV7-2 TRBD2
TGTGCCAGCACCTGGGGTCCGGGACAGAAGGCCGGGGAGCTGTTTTTT CASTWGPGQKAGELFF once TRBJ2-2 TRBV27 TRBD1
TGCAGCGTAGCCGGTTCTTCGGTTGGGGCCAACGTCCTGACTTTC CSVAGSSVGANVLTF NA TRBJ2-6 TRBV29-1 NA
TGTGCCAGCAGCCCAATCTCCGGGACAGCCTATGGCTACACCTTC CASSPISGTAYGYTF NA TRBJ1-2 TRBV27 TRBD1
TGTGCCAGCAGCCGAGCTCGGGATCAGCCCCAGCATTTT CASSRARDQPQHF NA TRBJ1-5 TRBV6-5 NA
TGTGCCAGCAGCGTAGGGGAGGTAGCGGGAGTGGATACGCAGTATTTT CASSVGEVAGVDTQYF NA TRBJ2-3 TRBV9 TRBD2
TGCGCCAGCAGCCCAGGGACTAGCGGGCACAATGAGCAGTTCTTC CASSPGTSGHNEQFF NA TRBJ2-1 TRBV5-1 TRBD2
TGTGCCAGCAGCTCAATTCGCTGGGAGGGCGGCAATGAGCAGTTCTTC CASSSIRWEGGNEQFF NA TRBJ2-1 TRBV7-8 TRBD2
TGTGCCAGCAGCTCCTCGACAGGGCGGACTGAAGCTTTCTTT CASSSSTGRTEAFF few TRBJ1-1 TRBV5-4 TRBD1
TGTGCTAGTGGTTTTACAGGACAGGGGGAAAGAGCTAACTATGGCTACACCTTC CASGFTGQGERANYGYTF NA TRBJ1-2 TRBV12-5 TRBD1
TGCAGTGCTAGTAGCGACAGGACACCTGGAAACACCATATATTTT CSASSDRTPGNTIYF many TRBJ1-3 TRBV20-1 NA
TGCGCCAGCAGCTTGAATGGACAGCCGAGGGATACGCAGTATTTT CASSLNGQPRDTQYF NA TRBJ2-3 TRBV5-1 NA
TGTGCCAGCAGTGAAGCGCTTCGGGGACAGGTCTATGGCTACACCTTC CASSEALRGQVYGYTF NA TRBJ1-2 TRBV6-1 TRBD1
TGTGCCAGCAGCTTGGCCGGTGAAGGGGACACCTTC CASSLAGEGDTF NA TRBJ1-2 TRBV5-5 NA
TGTGCCAGCAGCGTAGGGCACACTTCAGGGGGCATCCTTGGTGGCTACACCTTC CASSVGHTSGGILGGYTF NA TRBJ1-2 TRBV9 TRBD1
TGTGCCAGCAAGGGACAGGTAGCTCTCCGTACGCAGTATTTT CASKGQVALRTQYF NA TRBJ2-3 TRBV5-6 TRBD1
TGTGCCAGCAGAACTACGACCATCGCCTATGGCTACACCTTC CASRTTTIAYGYTF once TRBJ1-2 TRBV6-5 NA
TGTGCCAGCTCACCACCTTTACTAGCGGAAGAGACCCAGTACTTC CASSPPLLAEETQYF NA TRBJ2-5 TRBV18 TRBD2